This TCR beta chain was profiled in a study of CD4 T cells in relation to SARS-CoV-2 and coronaviruses. In the study overall: TCR beta CDR3s were sequenced after roughly eleven-day antigen culture of PBMCs. Negative control cultures got HIV-1 Nef peptides or no peptide. Overall study findings and caveats: Crossreactive clones expanded significantly less to SARS-CoV-2 than monoreactive clones.

Generated by immunoSEQ multiplex PCR, the TCRdb table keeps only in-frame clones and is missing some. The profile shows around 18,000 clones, about 73% of them singletons. Concerning this clone: Its antigen is not identified.

The length of the CDR3 is 16 residues. Before the COVID-19 pandemic, during about 2010-2019, CD4+ T cells were taken from unexposed donors. CD4+ T cells were isolated from the cells after about nine days of culture. Cells permitting, SARS-CoV-2 S/N and four cold-coronavirus spikes were tested on unexposed-donor CD4+ T cells. The TCR comes from a human donor in good health. The rearrangement joins TRBV21-1 to TRBJ2-7. TRBV21-1 is a pseudogene segment. Input material: CD4+ T cells from PBMCs, cultured in vitro. The CDR3, as DNA: TGTGCCAGCAGCAAAGGGCCGAGGACGGGTTCCTACGAGCAGTACTTC. Translating it yields CASSKGPRTGSYEQYF.